Listed here is a single T cell receptor (beta chain). This sample stems from a study of blood T cell repertoires in COVID-19. The method was immunoSEQ multiplex PCR; TCRdb's version includes in-frame clones alone and lacks a portion of them. Among some 250,000 clones, around 87% were seen once, and the ten largest hold around 5%. Germline CDR1 ENHRY, CDR2 SYGVKD. The CDR3 is 14 residues long. Between the trimmed V and J ends, which lost 8 bases and 4 bases, there was a span of 15 bases. The chain couples TRBV10-3 to TRBJ1-5, with D tentatively TRBD1 (5 bases). Specimen: peripheral blood. The receptor was derived from an older woman with COVID-19, enrolled during active disease. CDR3 loop: CAIRAGQGNQPQHF. In DNA form, the CDR3 reads TGTGCCATCCGGGCAGGGCAAGGAAATCAGCCCCAGCATTTT.